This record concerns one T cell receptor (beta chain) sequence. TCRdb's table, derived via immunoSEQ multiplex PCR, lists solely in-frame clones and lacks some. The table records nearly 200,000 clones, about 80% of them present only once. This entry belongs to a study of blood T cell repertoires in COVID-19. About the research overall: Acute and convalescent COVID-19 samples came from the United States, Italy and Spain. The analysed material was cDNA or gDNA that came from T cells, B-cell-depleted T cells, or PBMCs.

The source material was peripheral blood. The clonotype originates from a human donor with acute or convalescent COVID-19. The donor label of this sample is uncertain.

The CDR3 reads CASGGGGDEQYF. The CDR3 DNA is TGCGCCAGCGGAGGAGGGGGCGACGAGCAGTACTTC. The chain is built from TRBV10-1 and TRBJ2-7, with D possibly TRBD1 on 7 matching bases. The CDR3 sequence is 12 residues long. V lost 8 bases and J lost 5, with 13 bases in between. Germline assignment: CDR1 WNHNN and CDR2 SYGVQD (reference sequence).